Presented here are 4 T cell receptor beta chains from one specimen sequenced in a study of blood T cell repertoires in COVID-19. Profiled with immunoSEQ multiplex PCR; TCRdb holds only in-frame clones, not every one. The table has about 190,000 clones, under 85% seen once. Sequencing input: peripheral blood. The receptor source for this set is a woman aged 40 to 50 with acute or convalescent COVID-19.

This clone was counted at least ten times. The chain recombines TRBV11-2 with TRBJ2-2, with 9 bases identical to TRBD1. The germline gives CDR1 SGHAT, CDR2 FQNNGV. The V and J ends lost 3 bases and 5 bases, in that order; junction bases with no gene match: 7. CDR3 size: 16 residues. CDR3 protein: CASSFWTGAGTGELFF. DNA of the CDR3: TGTGCCAGCAGCTTCTGGACAGGGGCAGGGACCGGGGAGCTGTTTTTT.

The chain employs TRBV5-1 and TRBJ1-1; D not resolved. The V end lost 2 bases, the J end lost 1 base, and 12 bases lay between the germline ends. The length of the CDR3 is 15 residues. Germline loops: CDR1 SGHRS, CDR2 YFSETQ. CDR3 region: CASSFGQLQNTEAFF. The DNA for the CDR3 is TGCGCCAGCAGCTTTGGGCAGTTACAGAACACTGAAGCTTTCTTT. The full variable domain, completed using reference TRBV5-1 and TRBJ1-1, is KAGVTQTPRYLIKTRGQQVTLSCSPISGHRSVSWYQQTPGQGLQFLFEYFSETQRNKGNFPGRFSGRQFSNSRSEMNVSTLELGDSALYLCASSFGQLQNTEAFFGQGTRLTVV.

The J gene is TRBJ2-7, the V gene TRBV10-3, with D possibly matching TRBD2 (5 bases). The length of the CDR3 is 12 residues. Germline-derived CDR1 and CDR2 are ENHRY and SYGVKD. Trimming took 10 bases from V and 3 from J, leaving 13 bases between them. This chain's CDR3 is CATRVGDYEQYF. The CDR3 DNA reads TGTGCCACCCGGGTGGGAGACTACGAGCAGTACTTC.

The V call is TRBV25-1, the J call TRBJ2-5, with 9 bases identical to TRBD2. Looked up from germline, CDR1 is MGHDK and CDR2 is SYGVNS. The CDR3 spans 17 residues. With V trimmed by 0 bases and J by 3 bases, 8 bases remained unmatched. The CDR3 DNA is TGTGCCAGCAGTGAATATCCTAGCGGGATATATGAAGAGACCCAGTACTTC. This encodes CASSEYPSGIYEETQYF.